What follows is one T cell receptor (beta chain) and its context. Its antigen is not yet known. The input lacks base qualities; no much larger clone sits a single base away. The sample originates from a study of cytomegalovirus exposure and HLA in healthy donors (dated by TCRdb to between 2016 and 2019). At the level of the whole study: In an earlier analysis of under 600 of the donors, 276 Gb of sequence data and approximately 100 million unique TCR beta sequences from some 170 million T cells were reported. Roughly 300 gigabases of sequencing data and 70 million to 100 million unique TCR sequences made up an early release that covered several hundred HLA-typed donors. Of the 300 to 450 genotyped donors, approximately 83% fell in the genetic ancestry cluster associated with self-reported Caucasian donors. The study aimed to test whether signatures of past pathogen exposure could be identified by cataloging public T cell receptors. Using immunosequencing, the study profiled T cell repertoires from 666 subjects and related those repertoires to cytomegalovirus serostatus. Along with the roughly 700-subject first cohort, a separate validation cohort of over 90 different subjects was used. The study combined high-throughput TCR immunosequencing, statistical association of individual TCRs with disease status, and machine learning to predict cytomegalovirus infection status. To study patterns of TCR occurrence, a later analysis re-analyzed previously published TCR beta repertoires from 500 to 850 donors and added high-resolution HLA genotyping. Rather than drawing on any new phenotypic data, the later analysis identified candidate immune exposures from TCR beta sequences and the way those sequences occurred across donors. An earlier analysis of several hundred of the donors applied high-throughput TCR beta sequencing to assess whether each TCR beta V gene segment acted as functional or pseudogenic. Donor age, sex, ethnicity and CMV serostatus were compiled alongside the repertoire data. Genome-wide SNP genotypes for about 65% of the 666 donors were used in a later genetic analysis, which treated that subset as a discovery cohort. Every repertoire in the discovery cohort had been generated on one and the same sequencing platform. HLA typing included class I and class II loci at four-digit resolution. The number of donors typed differed by locus, with about 629-630 for A, B, C, DRB1 and DQB1, roughly 550 for DQA1, some 570 for DPA1, and some 440 for DPB1. Because of strong linkage in the cohort, five DR-DQ haplotypes were treated as single units for association and clustering. Among about 410 genotyped donors of the cohort, an average of approximately 240,000 unique TCR beta nucleotide sequences was sequenced per donor, of which about 19% were non-productive.

The study at large found these results: In a later analysis, several top co-occurrence clusters were reported to appear linked to parvovirus B19, influenza, CMV and Epstein-Barr virus. According to a later analysis, TCR association rates differed among HLA loci, with DRB1 alleles showing the most associated TCRs and HLA-C alleles showing the fewest. The 87-base-pair reads could not distinguish some IMGT-functional V segments, including TRBV6-2 and TRBV6-3, so those segments were excluded. The study listed 164 TCR beta chains as associated with cytomegalovirus. In an earlier analysis of over 550 of the donors, most TCR beta V segments were observed in productive rearrangements about 87% or about 30% of the time, broadly matching IMGT annotations. Compared with the roughly 720-donor mean, donors in an Asian-associated ancestry cluster had fewer N-insertions in productive TCRs, according to a later genetic analysis. A few of the identified cytomegalovirus-associated TCR beta chains were confirmed in vitro to be specific for cytomegalovirus antigens. The authors suggested that the approach could potentially be generalized to other disease states and immunological phenotypes. The earlier analysis of 450 to 700 of the donors excluded 15 to 20 rarely observed V segments, including chromosome 9 orphons, because counts were too low. In a later analysis, HLA-associated TCR beta chains showed more clonal expansion and lower generation probabilities than non-associated chains that were equally common. Across donors, most TCR sequences were observed very rarely, whereas some public TCRs were present in many individuals. A group of highly shared sequence variants was considered likely to be a technical artifact of the sequencing pipeline. HLA typing was unavailable for some donors at each locus, so association tests used only the typed subset. Assigning TCR associations to individual alleles was difficult when HLA alleles, especially DR and DQ, strongly co-occurred. The classifier was reported to diagnose cytomegalovirus status with high specificity and sensitivity in both the original and validation cohorts. This cohort had only TCR beta chains sequenced, and the lack of alpha or paired-chain data limited which features could be detected. Roughly uniform sequencing depth across donors was assumed in presence/absence analyses, although this assumption may not hold. The only immune exposure information available for the cohort was CMV serostatus. According to a later analysis, most CMV-associated TCR beta chains appeared to be HLA-restricted, and the HLA associations seemed to be driven largely by CMV exposure. V-gene and J-gene trimming of TCR beta chains was associated with a missense DCLRE1C variant in a later genetic analysis, and the association was replicated in an independent cohort. In a later analysis, some 18,000 TCR beta sequences were associated with specific HLA alleles at a false discovery rate of 0.05. Linkage disequilibrium might explain the correlated functional status among segregating V segments, but an unknown experimental factor could not be ruled out. A further reported finding was that TCR beta sequences accurately predicted the HLA-A and HLA-B alleles for most subjects in the first cohort.

The cohort comprised approximately 700 healthy bone marrow donors. Cohort members were all nominally healthy when sampled, although unrecorded immune exposures were likely present. The donor tested CMV seronegative and was one of the 352 seronegative cohort members. A peripheral blood sample was collected from each donor, and TCR beta sequencing was performed on peripheral blood mononuclear cells. Genomic DNA was extracted from the blood cell samples with the Qiagen DNeasy Blood Extraction Kit. For CDR1 and CDR2, the germline V gene lists SGHDT and YYEEEE. V and J are trimmed by 4 bases and 0 bases, and the gene matches miss 11 bases of the junction. From its cysteine to its phenylalanine, the CDR3 spans 18 amino acids. Only the CDR3 part of the read is kept: 54 bases, read in frame from the first base. Library construction relied on the immunoSEQ multiplex PCR assay. A mixture of 60 forward primers for TCR Vbeta segments and 13 reverse primers for TCR Jbeta segments was used in the multiplex PCR. Amplification of the CDR3 region of rearranged TCR beta genes was performed with a multiplex PCR assay on genomic DNA. The amplified TCR beta libraries were sequenced on the Illumina HiSeq System as 87-base-pair reads. The authors processed their data as follows. A later analysis tallied some 79 million unique TCR beta chains across the 700 or so repertoires, and some 10 million of those chains were shared by two or more donors. Raw reads were error-corrected and collapsed into unique sequences with a nearest-neighbor algorithm that merged closely related sequences to remove PCR and sequencing errors. Alignment of CDR3 sequences to IMGT reference sequences was used to assign V, D and J gene segments. For a sequence to be retained, a match of at least six nucleotides was required to both a V gene segment and a J gene segment. Rearrangements were called productive when the CDR3 lacked stop codons and stayed in frame with V and J; all others were non-productive. Following IMGT convention, CDR3 was defined as the stretch from the second conserved V-encoded cysteine to the conserved J-encoded phenylalanine. The earlier analysis of about 640 of the donors excluded any sequence lacking an unambiguous match to a single V gene segment. An earlier analysis of several hundred of the donors called V segments functional above 56.7% productive rearrangements and segregating when the between-donor standard deviation exceeded 5%. To diagnose cytomegalovirus status from the catalog of TCR beta chain sequences, a statistical classification framework was built. In a later analysis, TCR nucleotide sequences were compared against IMGT/GENE-DB human TR gene sequences so that V and J genes could be assigned. In a later analysis, CDR3 sequences and most-parsimonious VDJ recombination scenarios were assigned using the TCRdist pipeline. In a later analysis, each TCR beta chain was defined by its CDR3 amino acid sequence together with its V-gene family, and reads lacking a unique V-gene family were excluded. In a later analysis, around 600 highly shared, low-generation-probability nucleotide sequences were removed to address suspected cross-contamination and a sequencing artifact. A later analysis calculated a clonal expansion index for each public chain from normalized within-repertoire ranks of inferred template counts. Generation probabilities in a later analysis came from a VDJ recombination model fitted to out-of-frame rearrangements, and those results were checked against IGoR. In a later analysis, hypergeometric tests were used to score TCR-TCR, TCR-HLA and TCR-CMV co-occurrence, with a repertoire-size bias correction applied to TCR pairs. In a later analysis, false discovery rates were estimated by permuting HLA or CMV assignments 20 times. In a later analysis, co-occurring TCRs were grouped using DBSCAN, and TCRdist sequence similarity was added for clustering within HLA-allele-positive subsets. Repertoires with fewer than 30,000 or more than 120,000 public chains, plus five repertoires with anomalous nucleotide sharing, were excluded from co-occurrence clustering. TCRdb limited this immuneACCESS table to in-frame rearrangements with V and J called. A share of clones is missing; checked studies link under half to unresolved V genes, and the rest is unexplained. V, J and clone size are those of that table, while D and trimming were read from the DNA. The sample contains 150,000 to 200,000 clones, approximately 80% of them found a single time. The ten largest clones capture 1.2% of the sample.

This receptor was obtained from a boy aged 2 to 9 in good health and CMV-seronegative. Specimen: PBMCs. Here the chain combines TRBV5-6 and TRBJ2-3, and 10 junctional nucleotides match TRBD2. The CDR3 in this case is CASSVGTSANPSTDTQYF. The nucleotide sequence reads TGTGCCAGCAGCGTCGGGACTAGCGCTAACCCTAGCACAGATACGCAGTATTTT. Where the CDR3 stops, the reference TRBV5-6 and TRBJ2-3 genes take over; the full variable domain is DAGVTQSPTHLIKTRGQQVTLRCSPKSGHDTVSWYQQALGQGPQFIFQYYEEEERQRGNFPDRFSGHQFPNYSSELNVNALLLGDSALYLCASSVGTSANPSTDTQYFGPGTRLTVL.